This is a list of T cell receptor beta chains from one sample in a study of shared clonotypes between healthy human individuals. The protocol was immunoSEQ multiplex PCR, while the TCRdb copy is restricted to in-frame clones and leaves out a portion. This table holds 450,000 to 500,000 clones, around 78% found once. Sequenced: PBMCs. These receptors all come from a woman in her 40s in good health. Some clones in this sample may be carry-over from other donors' samples. Each CDR3 is given with its conserved first and last residue. A D gene is named only where the DNA matches it firmly. Some rows have no size entry. The others give once, few or many, or a class for an expanded clone.

v_gene: TRBV7-3
len: 16
d_gene: TRBD2
abundance: -
j_gene: TRBJ2-1
CDR3aa: CASSPQASGSYNEQFF
CDR3nt: TGTGCCAGCAGCCCCCAAGCTAGCGGGAGTTACAATGAGCAGTTCTTC

v_gene: TRBV7-3
len: 15
d_gene: -
abundance: -
j_gene: TRBJ2-1
CDR3aa: CASSSDRVSYNEQFF
CDR3nt: TGTGCCAGCAGCTCAGACCGGGTATCCTACAATGAGCAGTTCTTC

v_gene: TRBV7-2
len: 11
d_gene: -
abundance: -
j_gene: TRBJ1-2
CDR3aa: CASSLNYGYTF
CDR3nt: TGTGCCAGCAGCCTTAACTATGGCTACACCTTC

v_gene: TRBV6-1
len: 14
d_gene: TRBD2
abundance: -
j_gene: TRBJ2-2
CDR3aa: CASTPGLANGELFF
CDR3nt: TGTGCCAGCACCCCGGGACTAGCAAACGGGGAGCTGTTTTTT

v_gene: TRBV12-1
len: 17
d_gene: -
abundance: -
j_gene: TRBJ2-7
CDR3aa: CASSPATSRADRYEQYF
CDR3nt: TGTGCCAGCAGCCCCGCGACAAGCCGGGCCGATAGATACGAGCAGTACTTC

v_gene: TRBV29-1
len: 17
d_gene: -
abundance: -
j_gene: TRBJ2-7
CDR3aa: CSVEGSFSDRQTYEQYF
CDR3nt: TGCAGCGTTGAAGGCAGTTTCTCCGACAGGCAGACCTACGAGCAGTACTTC

v_gene: TRBV6-6
len: 13
d_gene: TRBD2
abundance: -
j_gene: TRBJ2-2
CDR3aa: CASGGGNAGELFF
CDR3nt: TGTGCCAGCGGGGGAGGGAACGCCGGGGAGCTGTTTTTT

v_gene: TRBV19
len: 15
d_gene: -
abundance: -
j_gene: TRBJ1-1
CDR3aa: CASSYPGPGNTEAFF
CDR3nt: TGTGCCAGTAGTTATCCCGGTCCGGGGAACACTGAAGCTTTCTTT

v_gene: TRBV13
len: 14
d_gene: -
abundance: -
j_gene: TRBJ2-2
CDR3aa: CASSLGQVDRALFF
CDR3nt: TGTGCCAGCAGCTTAGGCCAGGTCGACCGGGCGCTGTTTTTT

v_gene: TRBV7-2
len: 15
d_gene: TRBD2
abundance: -
j_gene: TRBJ2-1
CDR3aa: CASRKTSGSYNEQFF
CDR3nt: TGTGCCAGCAGAAAGACTAGCGGGAGTTACAATGAGCAGTTCTTC

v_gene: TRBV29-1
len: 17
d_gene: TRBD2
abundance: -
j_gene: TRBJ2-7
CDR3aa: CSLPRRGACRPTYEQYF
CDR3nt: TGCAGCCTCCCCCGGCGGGGGGCGTGCCGACCAACCTACGAGCAGTACTTC

v_gene: TRBV5-1
len: 17
d_gene: TRBD2
abundance: -
j_gene: TRBJ2-1
CDR3aa: CASSRGLAGVDYNEQFF
CDR3nt: TGCGCCAGCAGCAGGGGCCTAGCGGGAGTTGATTACAATGAGCAGTTCTTC

v_gene: TRBV9
len: 14
d_gene: -
abundance: -
j_gene: TRBJ1-2
CDR3aa: CASSAMLQAYGYTF
CDR3nt: TGTGCCAGCAGCGCAATGCTGCAAGCCTATGGCTACACCTTC

v_gene: TRBV10-1
len: 17
d_gene: TRBD2
abundance: few
j_gene: TRBJ2-3
CDR3aa: CASSESRTSGRTDTQYF
CDR3nt: TGCGCCAGCAGTGAGTCTCGGACTAGCGGGAGGACAGATACGCAGTATTTT

v_gene: TRBV28
len: 14
d_gene: -
abundance: -
j_gene: TRBJ2-2
CDR3aa: CASLLGSGAGELFF
CDR3nt: TGTGCCAGCCTTTTGGGATCCGGAGCCGGGGAGCTGTTTTTT

v_gene: TRBV6-5
len: 16
d_gene: -
abundance: -
j_gene: TRBJ1-1
CDR3aa: CASSYSSSRIYTEAFF
CDR3nt: TGTGCCAGCAGTTACTCGAGTTCAAGAATCTACACTGAAGCTTTCTTT

v_gene: TRBV10-1
len: 13
d_gene: -
abundance: -
j_gene: TRBJ2-2
CDR3aa: CASSEINTGELFF
CDR3nt: TGCGCCAGCAGTGAGATAAACACCGGGGAGCTGTTTTTT

v_gene: TRBV19
len: 14
d_gene: -
abundance: -
j_gene: TRBJ1-5
CDR3aa: CASSIPGTQKPQHF
CDR3nt: TGTGCCAGTAGTATTCCGGGGACCCAAAAGCCCCAGCATTTT

v_gene: TRBV10-3
len: 14
d_gene: -
abundance: -
j_gene: TRBJ2-3
CDR3aa: CAASHSPGTDTQYF
CDR3nt: TGTGCCGCTTCGCACAGCCCTGGGACAGATACGCAGTATTTT

v_gene: TRBV5-1
len: 16
d_gene: TRBD1
abundance: -
j_gene: TRBJ2-5
CDR3aa: CASSSIRQGLRETQYF
CDR3nt: TGCGCCAGCAGCTCAATCCGACAGGGTCTGCGGGAGACCCAGTACTTC

v_gene: TRBV7-9
len: 17
d_gene: -
abundance: -
j_gene: TRBJ1-3
CDR3aa: CASSLRWTGSSGNTIYF
CDR3nt: TGTGCCAGCAGCCTACGTTGGACGGGGAGCTCTGGAAACACCATATATTTT

v_gene: TRBV5-1
len: 16
d_gene: TRBD2
abundance: -
j_gene: TRBJ2-3
CDR3aa: CASSLGGAGSTDTQYF
CDR3nt: TGCGCCAGCAGCTTGGGGGGAGCGGGAAGCACAGATACGCAGTATTTT

v_gene: TRBV25-1
len: 12
d_gene: -
abundance: many
j_gene: TRBJ2-1
CDR3aa: CASSGDSNEQFF
CDR3nt: TGTGCCAGCAGTGGGGACTCCAATGAGCAGTTCTTC

v_gene: TRBV29-1
len: 12
d_gene: -
abundance: -
j_gene: TRBJ2-5
CDR3aa: CSVVGVQETQYF
CDR3nt: TGCAGCGTTGTTGGGGTTCAAGAGACCCAGTACTTC

v_gene: TRBV7-7
len: 12
d_gene: -
abundance: few
j_gene: TRBJ2-2
CDR3aa: CASSLAGGELFF
CDR3nt: TGTGCTAGCAGCTTAGCTGGCGGGGAGCTGTTTTTT

v_gene: TRBV6-5
len: 16
d_gene: TRBD2
abundance: -
j_gene: TRBJ2-3
CDR3aa: CASSFRTSGGTDTQYF
CDR3nt: TGTGCCAGCAGTTTCCGGACTAGCGGGGGCACAGATACGCAGTATTTT

v_gene: TRBV15
len: 15
d_gene: -
abundance: -
j_gene: TRBJ2-5
CDR3aa: CATSREPIRLETQYF
CDR3nt: TGTGCCACCAGCAGAGAGCCCATTCGTTTGGAGACCCAGTACTTC

v_gene: TRBV7-2
len: 16
d_gene: TRBD2
abundance: -
j_gene: TRBJ2-7
CDR3aa: CASSLISGRSAYEQYF
CDR3nt: TGTGCCAGCAGCTTGATCAGCGGGAGGAGTGCCTACGAGCAGTACTTC

v_gene: TRBV27
len: 14
d_gene: TRBD1
abundance: -
j_gene: TRBJ2-7
CDR3aa: CASKNRDRAYEQYF
CDR3nt: TGTGCCAGCAAAAACCGGGACAGGGCCTACGAGCAGTACTTC

v_gene: TRBV7-2
len: 15
d_gene: -
abundance: -
j_gene: TRBJ2-6
CDR3aa: CASSLEVAGANVLTF
CDR3nt: TGTGCCAGCAGCTTAGAGGTGGCCGGGGCCAACGTCCTGACTTTC

v_gene: TRBV29-1
len: 15
d_gene: -
abundance: -
j_gene: TRBJ2-7
CDR3aa: CSVETTSTTDYEQYF
CDR3nt: TGCAGCGTTGAAACGACCTCCACAACCGACTACGAGCAGTACTTC

v_gene: TRBV30
len: 12
d_gene: -
abundance: -
j_gene: TRBJ1-2
CDR3aa: CAWSVHRDGYTF
CDR3nt: TGTGCCTGGAGTGTACACAGGGACGGCTACACCTTC

v_gene: TRBV6-1
len: 14
d_gene: TRBD1
abundance: -
j_gene: TRBJ1-4
CDR3aa: CASGRDRWDEKLFF
CDR3nt: TGTGCCAGCGGGAGGGACAGGTGGGATGAAAAACTGTTTTTT

v_gene: TRBV5-4
len: 16
d_gene: -
abundance: -
j_gene: TRBJ1-3
CDR3aa: CASSVGRRYSGNTIYF
CDR3nt: TGTGCCAGCAGCGTGGGACGGAGGTACTCTGGAAACACCATATATTTT

v_gene: TRBV5-1
len: 14
d_gene: TRBD2
abundance: -
j_gene: TRBJ2-3
CDR3aa: CASSSQGGEDTQYF
CDR3nt: TGCGCCAGCAGCTCGCAGGGAGGGGAGGATACGCAGTATTTT

v_gene: TRBV4-2
len: 16
d_gene: -
abundance: -
j_gene: TRBJ1-5
CDR3aa: CASSQVYNREILPQHF
CDR3nt: TGTGCCAGCAGCCAAGTATATAACAGGGAAATTTTGCCCCAGCATTTT

v_gene: TRBV16
len: 15
d_gene: -
abundance: -
j_gene: TRBJ1-4
CDR3aa: CASRPRQAANEKLFF
CDR3nt: TGTGCCAGCAGGCCTCGGCAGGCGGCTAATGAAAAACTGTTTTTT

v_gene: TRBV27
len: 15
d_gene: TRBD2
abundance: -
j_gene: TRBJ2-1
CDR3aa: CASSLGTSGRNEQFF
CDR3nt: TGTGCCAGCAGTTTAGGGACTAGCGGGAGGAATGAGCAGTTCTTC

v_gene: TRBV28
len: 14
d_gene: -
abundance: many
j_gene: TRBJ2-5
CDR3aa: CASSSRDEGETQYF
CDR3nt: TGTGCCAGCAGTTCCCGAGACGAAGGAGAGACCCAGTACTTC

v_gene: TRBV27
len: 15
d_gene: -
abundance: -
j_gene: TRBJ2-7
CDR3aa: CASSTGLLKVNEQYF
CDR3nt: TGTGCCAGCAGTACAGGACTGCTAAAGGTGAACGAGCAGTACTTC

v_gene: TRBV5-4
len: 13
d_gene: -
abundance: -
j_gene: TRBJ2-7
CDR3aa: CASSRDPSGEQYF
CDR3nt: TGTGCCAGCAGCCGGGACCCCAGTGGCGAGCAGTACTTC

v_gene: TRBV13
len: 15
d_gene: -
abundance: -
j_gene: TRBJ2-7
CDR3aa: CASSFRGAFFDEQYF
CDR3nt: TGTGCCAGCAGCTTCCGTGGTGCGTTTTTCGACGAGCAGTACTTC

v_gene: TRBV7-3
len: 15
d_gene: TRBD1
abundance: -
j_gene: TRBJ2-2
CDR3aa: CASSPTQGDTGELFF
CDR3nt: TGTGCCAGCAGCCCCACACAGGGGGACACCGGGGAGCTGTTTTTT

v_gene: TRBV30
len: 14
d_gene: -
abundance: -
j_gene: TRBJ2-2
CDR3aa: CAWSLGSHTGELFF
CDR3nt: TGTGCCTGGAGCCTGGGTTCACACACCGGGGAGCTGTTTTTT

v_gene: TRBV7-9
len: 18
d_gene: -
abundance: -
j_gene: TRBJ1-3
CDR3aa: CASSQPGRRGGSGNTIYF
CDR3nt: TGTGCCAGCAGCCAACCGGGGCGTAGGGGGGGATCTGGAAACACCATATATTTT

v_gene: TRBV4-2
len: 16
d_gene: -
abundance: -
j_gene: TRBJ2-4
CDR3aa: CASSQDRQRAKNIQYF
CDR3nt: TGTGCCAGCAGCCAAGATCGGCAGCGGGCCAAAAACATTCAGTACTTC

v_gene: TRBV15
len: 19
d_gene: TRBD2
abundance: -
j_gene: TRBJ2-6
CDR3aa: CATSRDPGGRGSGANVLTF
CDR3nt: TGTGCCACCAGCAGAGATCCGGGGGGACGAGGCTCTGGGGCCAACGTCCTGACTTTC

v_gene: TRBV11-2
len: 13
d_gene: -
abundance: -
j_gene: TRBJ2-5
CDR3aa: CASSLAGPETQYF
CDR3nt: TGTGCCAGCAGCTTAGCAGGGCCAGAGACCCAGTACTTC

v_gene: TRBV29-1
len: 12
d_gene: -
abundance: -
j_gene: TRBJ1-1
CDR3aa: CSVEQENTEAFF
CDR3nt: TGCAGCGTTGAACAGGAGAACACTGAAGCTTTCTTT

v_gene: TRBV2
len: 17
d_gene: -
abundance: few
j_gene: TRBJ1-5
CDR3aa: CASSEWGRPDLYQPQHF
CDR3nt: TGTGCCAGCAGTGAGTGGGGAAGACCTGACCTTTATCAGCCCCAGCATTTT

v_gene: TRBV6-1
len: 16
d_gene: TRBD2
abundance: -
j_gene: TRBJ2-3
CDR3aa: CASSGVSGRETDTQYF
CDR3nt: TGTGCCAGCAGTGGGGTTAGCGGGAGGGAAACAGATACGCAGTATTTT

v_gene: TRBV5-1
len: 15
d_gene: TRBD1
abundance: -
j_gene: TRBJ1-1
CDR3aa: CASSPIQGLNTEAFF
CDR3nt: TGCGCCAGCAGCCCAATACAGGGGTTGAACACTGAAGCTTTCTTT

v_gene: TRBV9
len: 14
d_gene: -
abundance: -
j_gene: TRBJ2-3
CDR3aa: CASSGRGSKDTQYF
CDR3nt: TGTGCCAGCAGCGGGAGGGGGTCTAAGGATACGCAGTATTTT

v_gene: TRBV5-1
len: 14
d_gene: -
abundance: -
j_gene: TRBJ1-1
CDR3aa: CASSPRDMNTEAFF
CDR3nt: TGCGCCAGCAGCCCAAGGGACATGAACACTGAAGCTTTCTTT

v_gene: TRBV27
len: 15
d_gene: TRBD2
abundance: -
j_gene: TRBJ2-1
CDR3aa: CASSLFSSGRAEQFF
CDR3nt: TGTGCCAGCAGTTTATTTTCTAGCGGGAGGGCGGAGCAGTTCTTC